This TCR beta chain was retrieved from a study of shared clonotypes between healthy human individuals (dated by TCRdb to 2020 to 2022). With regard to the full study: A few men and a couple of women, aged 18 to 49 years, made up the cohort. The study deeply sequenced blood TCR repertoires of five healthy adults to estimate repertoire size and the extent of clonotype sharing between individuals. To increase sequencing depth and limit assay-specific biases, TCR repertoire library preparation and sequencing were carried out by different laboratories using diverse techniques. Each donor's leukapheresis produced roughly between roughly 0.85 and 10 billion PBMCs. For each donor, CD4 naive and CD4 memory were each run on three plates, CD8 naive on two plates, and CD8 memory on one plate. Results and caveats for the whole study, not just this receptor: The genetic and exposure-history diversity represented was limited by the small number of donors. Estimated clonotype richness was generally larger for naive than for memory subsets. Incomplete sequencing was indicated by rarefaction of sorted-subset datasets, despite the large sequencing depth. Across a few donors, around 5% of naive CD4, approximately 3.6% of naive CD8, approximately 2.5% of memory CD4, and approximately 0.4% of memory CD8 clonotypes were shared. Pairwise subsampling led to the expectation that sequencing depth would affect the degree of clonotype sharing among donors. Clonotypes shared by all four sorted-subset donors showed higher generation probabilities than non-shared clonotypes. Sampling was limited to blood, and TCR repertoires in tissue likely differ from TCR repertoires in blood.

Reading the germline V gene gives CDR1 SGHVS and CDR2 FQNEAQ. V is trimmed back by 5 bases and J by 4 bases, and the junction contains 13 bases that no gene match accounts for. Including cysteine and phenylalanine, the CDR3 has 19 amino acids. Here the CDR3 DNA is all that survives: 57 bases in frame from base 1. The donors were healthy, HIV-negative adults with no recently reported acute infections or vaccinations. Every donor was a Caucasian adult residing in Nashville, Tennessee, USA. The CD8 memory samples were a combination of magnetically selected CD45RO+ cells and CCR7-negative CD45RA+ effector memory (TemRA) cells. Blood was obtained by leukapheresis, after which PBMCs were separated by Ficoll-Histopaque density gradient centrifugation and cryopreserved in liquid nitrogen vapor phase. Purity and quantity of every magnetically sorted T cell population were checked by analytical flow cytometry. Each sorted fraction had its genomic DNA isolated and then quantified by UV absorbance on a Nanodrop 2000c.

Points on this clone: This clone's antigen is unknown. No much larger clonotype is one base removed from it; base qualities were not supplied.

TCR CDR3 regions were amplified from genomic DNA by multiplex PCR using the deep immunoSEQ assay. Extracted genomic DNA from each cell subset was distributed evenly across all wells of several immunoSEQ 96-well plates, and each plate was treated as a replicate. For sorted subsets, each replicate PCR was loaded with about 0.2 ug genomic DNA, equivalent to about 30,000 T cell genomes. Purified libraries were quantified with a Qubit 3.0 fluorometer, sized on a Bioanalyzer 2100, and re-quantified with the KAPA Library Quantification kit. Every immunoSEQ 96-well plate was sequenced on a separate single-read 150-cycle Illumina NextSeq 550 flow cell. For the original study's pipeline: Because the immunoSEQ output included only junctional sequences and no quality scores, the filtering could not be the same as the filtering used for full-length reads. To assign V/J genes and CDR3, sequences were annotated using PyIR, a Python wrapper for IgBLAST v1.9, with IMGT germline references. Reads with weak V/J assignments (E-value above 1e-6), missing CDR3, stop codons, out-of-frame junctions, or ambiguous translated residues were removed. A V3J clonotype was defined by an identical inferred V gene, J gene, and CDR3 amino acid sequence. To compute the percentage overlap between repertoires, the number of shared unique clonotypes was divided by the size of the smaller repertoire. Repertoire richness was assessed with RTK rarefaction, the Chao1 estimator, and Recon v2.1 estimates of unobserved clonotypes. Generation probabilities were computed with OLGA for all TCRbeta clonotypes obtained by the gDNA method from a handful of donors. In TCRdb, the immuneACCESS table is reduced to in-frame sequences with V and J assigned. These tables do not hold every clone; where another copy was compared, an unresolved V gene accounts for under half, and the others remain unexplained. V, J and clone size reflect that table, while D and trimming were determined from the DNA. The sample table shows under 80,000 clones, and about 61% are seen once. Under 65% of the sample lies in the top ten.

The sample was memory CD8+ T cells sorted from blood. The sample's cell subset or site, from its label and the paper: CD45RO+ cells pooled with CCR7-negative TemRA cells. This clonotype originated in a man aged 25-40 years in good health. The rearrangement combines TRBV7-8 with TRBJ2-1; TRBD2 aligns with 14 central bases. The CDR3 region reads CASSLGTSGSTTKYNEQFF. Read as DNA, the sequence is TGTGCCAGCAGCCTAGGGACTAGCGGGAGTACGACGAAATACAATGAGCAGTTCTTC.